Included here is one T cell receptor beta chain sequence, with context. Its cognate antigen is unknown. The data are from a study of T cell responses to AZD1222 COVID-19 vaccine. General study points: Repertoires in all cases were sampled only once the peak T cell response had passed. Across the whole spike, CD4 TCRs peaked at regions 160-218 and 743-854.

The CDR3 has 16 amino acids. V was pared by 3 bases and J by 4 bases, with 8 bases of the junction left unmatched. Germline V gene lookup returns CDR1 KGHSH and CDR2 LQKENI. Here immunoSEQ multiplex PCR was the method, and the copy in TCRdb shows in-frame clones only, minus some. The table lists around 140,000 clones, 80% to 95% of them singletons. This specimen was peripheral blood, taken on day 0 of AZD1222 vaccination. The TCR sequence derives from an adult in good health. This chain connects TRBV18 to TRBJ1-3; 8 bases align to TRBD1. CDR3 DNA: TGTGCCAGCTCACCCTCAAACAGGGGGTCCGGAAACACCATATATTTT. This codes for CASSPSNRGSGNTIYF.